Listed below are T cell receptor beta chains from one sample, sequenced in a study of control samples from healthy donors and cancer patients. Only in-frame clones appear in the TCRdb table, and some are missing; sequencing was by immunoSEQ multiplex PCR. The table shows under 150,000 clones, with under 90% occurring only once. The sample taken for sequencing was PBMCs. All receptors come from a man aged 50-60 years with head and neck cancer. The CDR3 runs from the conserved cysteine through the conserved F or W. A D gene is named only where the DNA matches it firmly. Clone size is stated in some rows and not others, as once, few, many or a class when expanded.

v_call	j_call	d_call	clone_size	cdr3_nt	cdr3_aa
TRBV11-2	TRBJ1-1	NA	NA	TGTGCCAGCAGCTGGGACCTGAACACTGAAGCTTTCTTT	CASSWDLNTEAFF
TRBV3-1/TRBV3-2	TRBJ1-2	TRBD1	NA	TGTGCCAGCAGCCAAGACCCCCAGGGGGCGTACTATGGCTACACCTTC	CASSQDPQGAYYGYTF
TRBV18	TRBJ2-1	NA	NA	TGTGCCAGCTCACCACGACGGAACTACAATGAGCAGTTCTTC	CASSPRRNYNEQFF
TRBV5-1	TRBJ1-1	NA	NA	TGCGCCAGCAGGGACGGGACGGTATTTTTAGAAGCTTTCTTT	CASRDGTVFLEAFF
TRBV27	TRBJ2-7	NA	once	TGTGCCAGCAGTTTATCCCGACACTACGAGCAGTACTTC	CASSLSRHYEQYF
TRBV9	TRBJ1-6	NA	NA	TGTGCCAGCAGCGTAGAGGGGAGGGCCTATAATTCACCCCTCCACTTT	CASSVEGRAYNSPLHF
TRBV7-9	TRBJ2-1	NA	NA	TGTGCCAGCAGCCTCAGGGAGAAGGGCTACAATGAGCAGTTCTTC	CASSLREKGYNEQFF
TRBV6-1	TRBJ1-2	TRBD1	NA	TGTGCCAGCAGTGAAGCCCCGGGACAGGGGATCCTGCTCACCTTC	CASSEAPGQGILLTF
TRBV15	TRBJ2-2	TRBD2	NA	TGTGCCACCAGCAGATCTAGCGGGAACACCGGGGAGCTGTTTTTT	CATSRSSGNTGELFF
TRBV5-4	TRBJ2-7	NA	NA	TGTGCCAGCAGCTTCGGGGCCTCCTACGAGCAGTACTTC	CASSFGASYEQYF
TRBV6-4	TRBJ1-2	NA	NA	TGTGCCAGCAGTGACCATGGCTCGGTTGGTTACACCTTC	CASSDHGSVGYTF
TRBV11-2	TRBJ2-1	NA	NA	TGTGCCAGCAGCTCAACGGATTGGGAGTTCTTC	CASSSTDWEFF
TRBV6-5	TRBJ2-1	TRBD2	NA	TGTGCCAGCAGTTCCTCCGCTAGCGGGGGGGAGAATGAGCAGTTCTTC	CASSSSASGGENEQFF
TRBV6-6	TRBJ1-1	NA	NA	TGTGCCAGCAGTTACGGCGCTGAAGCTTTCTTT	CASSYGAEAFF
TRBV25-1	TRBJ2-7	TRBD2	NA	TGTGCCAGCAGTGAATTGAGCGGGGTCTACGAGCAGTACTTC	CASSELSGVYEQYF
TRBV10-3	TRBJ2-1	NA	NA	TGTGCCATCAGTGATGTAGGGGCCATATATGAGCAGTTCTTC	CAISDVGAIYEQFF
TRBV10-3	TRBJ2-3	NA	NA	TGTGCCATCAGTGACTCCAGGCGGGGAAGCACAGATACGCAGTATTTT	CAISDSRRGSTDTQYF
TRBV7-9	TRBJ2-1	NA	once	TGTGCCAGCAGCTTAGCGGGAGGTTACTCCTACAATGAGCAGTTCTTC	CASSLAGGYSYNEQFF
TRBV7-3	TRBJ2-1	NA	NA	TGTGCCAGCAGCTTAGGTCCGACAGGTCCGAGGGCCTACAATGAGCAGTTCTTC	CASSLGPTGPRAYNEQFF
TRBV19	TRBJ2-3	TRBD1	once	TGTGCCAGTAGGGGGACAGGGACAGATACGCAGTATTTT	CASRGTGTDTQYF
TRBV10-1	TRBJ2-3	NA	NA	TGCGCCAGCAGTGAGTCTTCAACCGCAGGGGCAGATACGCAGTATTTT	CASSESSTAGADTQYF
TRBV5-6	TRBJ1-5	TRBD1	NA	TGTGCCAGCAGCCTGACAGGGAATCAGCCCCAGCATTTT	CASSLTGNQPQHF
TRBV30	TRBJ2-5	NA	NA	TGTGCCTGGGGCAACCAAGAGACCCAGTACTTC	CAWGNQETQYF
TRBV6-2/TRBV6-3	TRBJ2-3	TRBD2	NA	TGTGCCAGCAGCCACTTAGCGGGATTGGGAGATACGCAGTATTTT	CASSHLAGLGDTQYF
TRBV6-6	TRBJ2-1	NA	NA	TGTGCCAGCAGTTCCTCTGCGGGTTTCTCCTACAATGAGCAGTTCTTC	CASSSSAGFSYNEQFF
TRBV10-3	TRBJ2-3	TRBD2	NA	TGTGCCATCAGAGGGACTACCACAGATACGCAGTATTTT	CAIRGTTTDTQYF